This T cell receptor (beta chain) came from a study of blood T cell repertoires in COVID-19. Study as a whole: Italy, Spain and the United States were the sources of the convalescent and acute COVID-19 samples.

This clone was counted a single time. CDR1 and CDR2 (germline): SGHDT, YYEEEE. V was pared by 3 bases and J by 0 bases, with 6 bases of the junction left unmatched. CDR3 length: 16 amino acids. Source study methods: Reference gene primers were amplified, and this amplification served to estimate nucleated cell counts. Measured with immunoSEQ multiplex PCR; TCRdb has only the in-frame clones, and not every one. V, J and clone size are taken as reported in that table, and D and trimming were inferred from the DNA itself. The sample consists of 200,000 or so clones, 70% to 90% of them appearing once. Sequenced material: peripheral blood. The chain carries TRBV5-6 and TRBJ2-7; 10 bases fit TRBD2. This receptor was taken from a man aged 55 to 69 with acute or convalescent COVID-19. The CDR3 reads CASSSVLAGSSYEQYF. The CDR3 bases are TGTGCCAGCAGCTCGGTACTAGCGGGAAGCTCCTACGAGCAGTACTTC.